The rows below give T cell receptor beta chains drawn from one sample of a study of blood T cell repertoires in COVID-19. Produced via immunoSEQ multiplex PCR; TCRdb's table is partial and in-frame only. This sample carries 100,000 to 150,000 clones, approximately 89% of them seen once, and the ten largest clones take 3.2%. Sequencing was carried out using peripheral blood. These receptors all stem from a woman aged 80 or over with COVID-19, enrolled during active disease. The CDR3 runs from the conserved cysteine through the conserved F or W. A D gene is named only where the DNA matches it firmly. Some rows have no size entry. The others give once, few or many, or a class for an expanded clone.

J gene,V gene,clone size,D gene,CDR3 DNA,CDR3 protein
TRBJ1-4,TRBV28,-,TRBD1,TGTGCCAGCAGCTCTGGGGGACAGGGAAAAGAAAAACTGTTTTTT,CASSSGGQGKEKLFF
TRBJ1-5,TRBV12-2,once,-,TGTGCAAGTCGCTTAGCACCGGGACAGGGGGCGTCGTTATCCAATCAGCCCCAGCATTTT,CASRLAPGQGASLSNQPQHF
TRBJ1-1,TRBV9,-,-,TGTGCCAGCAGAGGGGCCTCTGGGGTGAACACTGAAGCTTTCTTT,CASRGASGVNTEAFF
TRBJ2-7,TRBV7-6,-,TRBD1,TGTGCCAGCAGCTTAGACGACAGGGGACGGGGCCTCGGCTTC,CASSLDDRGRGLGF
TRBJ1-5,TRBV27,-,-,TGTGCCAGCAGTTTATTTCGGGATCAGCCCCAGCATTTT,CASSLFRDQPQHF
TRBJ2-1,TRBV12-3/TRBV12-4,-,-,TGTGCCAGCAGTACTATTCAGGGGAACGAGCAGTTCTTC,CASSTIQGNEQFF
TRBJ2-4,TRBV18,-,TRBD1,TGTGCCAGCTCACCCCCCGCCGGGACAGGGGAAAAAGCCAAAAACATTCAGTACTTC,CASSPPAGTGEKAKNIQYF
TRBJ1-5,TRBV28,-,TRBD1,TGTGCCAGCAGTTTGGACAGGGCATACAATCAGCCCCAGCATTTT,CASSLDRAYNQPQHF
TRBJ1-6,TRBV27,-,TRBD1,TGTGCCAGCAGCCGGGACAGGGTCTTAGATAATTCACCCCTCCACTTT,CASSRDRVLDNSPLHF
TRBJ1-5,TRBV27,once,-,TGTGCCAGCACGGGACTCTTTAGCAATCAGCCCCAGCATTTT,CASTGLFSNQPQHF
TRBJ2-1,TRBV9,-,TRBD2,TGTGCCAGCAGCAAAGCGGGAGGACCCTCCTACAATGAGCAGTTCTTC,CASSKAGGPSYNEQFF
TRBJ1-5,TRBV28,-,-,TGTGCCAGCAGTTTTAGCCTTGGACAGAAATTTTATCAGCCCCAGCATTTT,CASSFSLGQKFYQPQHF
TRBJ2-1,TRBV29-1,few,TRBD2,TGCAGCGTTGGAACCAGCGGGGGTGAGCAGTTCTTC,CSVGTSGGEQFF
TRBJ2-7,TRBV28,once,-,TGTGCCAGCAGTTTCGTCGGGACAAACGAAAAATACTCCTACGAGCAGTACTTC,CASSFVGTNEKYSYEQYF
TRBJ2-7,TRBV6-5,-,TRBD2,TGTGCCAGCAGTTACTCTAGCGGGAGCACCGAGCAGTACTTC,CASSYSSGSTEQYF
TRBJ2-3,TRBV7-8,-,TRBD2,TGTGCCAGCAGCTTAGGAGCGGGAGTCACAGATACGCAGTATTTT,CASSLGAGVTDTQYF
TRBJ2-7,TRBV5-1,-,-,TGCGCCAGCAGCTTACAGGACGAGCAGTACTTC,CASSLQDEQYF
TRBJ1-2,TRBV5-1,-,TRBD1,TGCGCCAGCAGCCCCGGACAGGGTGGGCGCGGCTACACCTTC,CASSPGQGGRGYTF
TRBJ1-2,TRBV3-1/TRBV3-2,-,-,TGTGCCAGCAGCCAATCCATCCATTGGGGCCGGATTAACTATGGCTACACCTTC,CASSQSIHWGRINYGYTF
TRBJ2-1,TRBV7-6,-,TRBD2,TGTGCCAGCAGCTCCGGGACTAGGTACGACAATGAGCAGTTCTTC,CASSSGTRYDNEQFF
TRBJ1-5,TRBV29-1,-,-,TGCAGCGTTCTATCACGGACACAGAGCAATCAGCCCCAGCATTTT,CSVLSRTQSNQPQHF
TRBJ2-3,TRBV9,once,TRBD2,TGTGCCAGCAGCGTAGACGGCGGGAGTGGATATACGCAGTATTTT,CASSVDGGSGYTQYF
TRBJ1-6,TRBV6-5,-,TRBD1,TGTGCCAGCAGCCCCGGGACAGATAATTCACCCCTCCACTTT,CASSPGTDNSPLHF
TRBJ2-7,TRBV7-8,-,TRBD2,TGTGCCAGCAGCTTATCTAGCGGGACCTACGAGCAGTACTTC,CASSLSSGTYEQYF
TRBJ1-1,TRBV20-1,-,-,TGCAGTGCCGCAGGGATTAGAGCTTTCTTT,CSAAGIRAFF
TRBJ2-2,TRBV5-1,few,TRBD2,TGCGCCAGCAGCCCCTCTAGCGGGAGCGGAGCGGAGCTGTTTTTT,CASSPSSGSGAELFF
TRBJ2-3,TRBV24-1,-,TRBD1,TGTGCCACCAGTGAGAGGGGGCGCAGCACAGATACGCAGTATTTT,CATSERGRSTDTQYF
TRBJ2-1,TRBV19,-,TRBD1,TGTGCCAGTAGCCCGACAGGGGGAAACTCCTACAATGAGCAGTTCTTC,CASSPTGGNSYNEQFF
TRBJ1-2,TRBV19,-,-,TGTGCCAGTAGTCCCTTGGATTCCGGAGACTATGGCTACACCTTC,CASSPLDSGDYGYTF
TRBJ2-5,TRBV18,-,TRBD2,TGTGCCAGCTCCCACAATACTCTAGCGGGAGCGCTCCAAGAGACCCAGTACTTC,CASSHNTLAGALQETQYF
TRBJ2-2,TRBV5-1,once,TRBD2,TGCGCCAGCAGCTTGTTAGCGGGAGATGGTACCGGGGAGCTGTTTTTT,CASSLLAGDGTGELFF
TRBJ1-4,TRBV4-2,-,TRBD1,TGTGCCAGCAGCCAAGTATGGCAGGGGGTTAATGAAAAACTGTTTTTT,CASSQVWQGVNEKLFF
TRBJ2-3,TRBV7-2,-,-,TGTGCCAGCAGCCGGAGCGGAGATACGCAGTATTTT,CASSRSGDTQYF
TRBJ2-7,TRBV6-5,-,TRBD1,TGTGCCAGCAGTCCAGGGACAGCCTACGAGCAGTACTTC,CASSPGTAYEQYF
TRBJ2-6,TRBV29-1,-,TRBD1,TGCAGCGTTGGGTCCTTAGGACAGGCTTCTGCCAACGTCCTGACTTTC,CSVGSLGQASANVLTF
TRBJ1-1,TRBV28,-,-,TGTGCCAGCAGTACACAGGTTACTGAAGCTTTCTTT,CASSTQVTEAFF
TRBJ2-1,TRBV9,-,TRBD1,TGTGCCAGCAGCGTAGGTGACAGGGGGCTAATTGAGCAGTTCTTC,CASSVGDRGLIEQFF
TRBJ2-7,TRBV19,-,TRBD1,TGTGCCAGTAGTCTACTGGGGACAGGGTCCGAGCAGTACTTC,CASSLLGTGSEQYF
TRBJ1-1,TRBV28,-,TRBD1,TGTGCCAGCAGTTTAGACAGGGTCAAGACTGAAGCTTTCTTT,CASSLDRVKTEAFF
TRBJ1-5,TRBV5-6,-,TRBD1,TGTGCCAGCAGCCGGGGACAGGGGGCAAAAATTCAGCCCCAGCATTTT,CASSRGQGAKIQPQHF
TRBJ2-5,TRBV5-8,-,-,TGTGCCAGCAGCCTTTACCAAGAGACCCAGTACTTC,CASSLYQETQYF
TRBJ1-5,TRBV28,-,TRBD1,TGTGCCAGCAGTCCCCCCTTGGGACAGGGGGCTAGTCAGCCCCAGCATTTT,CASSPPLGQGASQPQHF
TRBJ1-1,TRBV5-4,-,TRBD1,TGTGCCAGCAGCTTGCGAGACAGGGACACTGAAGCTTTCTTT,CASSLRDRDTEAFF
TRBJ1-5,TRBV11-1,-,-,TGTGCCAGCAGCCCGGGGGTAAATCAGCCCCAGCATTTT,CASSPGVNQPQHF
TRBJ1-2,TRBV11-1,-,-,TGTGCCAGCAGCTCCCAGGACAGTGTGGGCTACACCTTC,CASSSQDSVGYTF
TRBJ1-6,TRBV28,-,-,TGTGCCAGCAGTTTGGCCACAGGGTCGGGATCACCCCTCCACTTT,CASSLATGSGSPLHF
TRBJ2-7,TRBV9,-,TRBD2,TGTGCCAGCAGCGTGGCTAGCGGCTCCTACGAGCAGTACTTC,CASSVASGSYEQYF
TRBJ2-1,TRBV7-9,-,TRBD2,TGTGCCAGCAGCTTAGCGCTAGCGGGGGTCTACAATGAGCAGTTCTTC,CASSLALAGVYNEQFF
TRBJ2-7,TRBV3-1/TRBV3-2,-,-,TGTGCCAGCAGCCAAGGCAGGTTGCCCTACGAGCAGTACTTC,CASSQGRLPYEQYF
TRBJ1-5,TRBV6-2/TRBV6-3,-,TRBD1,TGTGCCAGCAGCCGAGGGACAGTCAATCAGCCCCAGCATTTT,CASSRGTVNQPQHF
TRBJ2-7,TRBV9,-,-,TGTGCCAGCAGCGTAGGGGCGACCCCAAACTACGAGCAGTACTTC,CASSVGATPNYEQYF
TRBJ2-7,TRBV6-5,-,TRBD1,TGTGCCAGCAGTTACTCGATGGGACAGGGCGAGCAGTACTTC,CASSYSMGQGEQYF
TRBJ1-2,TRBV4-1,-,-,TGCGCCAGCAGTCCCGGGGAGGGAGCTAACTATGGCTACACCTTC,CASSPGEGANYGYTF
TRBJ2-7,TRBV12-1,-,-,TGTGCCAGCGTCGCGGAAGCCTACGAGCAGTACTTC,CASVAEAYEQYF
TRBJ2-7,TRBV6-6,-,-,TGTGCCAGCGGGGGACATATCTACGAGCAGTACTTC,CASGGHIYEQYF
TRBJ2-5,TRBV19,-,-,TGTGCCAGTAGTGGAGGGGCTGAGACCCAGTACTTC,CASSGGAETQYF
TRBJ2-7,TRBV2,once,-,TGTGCCAGCAGTCGGGTGGACAAACTCCTTTTGCACTTC,CASSRVDKLLLHF